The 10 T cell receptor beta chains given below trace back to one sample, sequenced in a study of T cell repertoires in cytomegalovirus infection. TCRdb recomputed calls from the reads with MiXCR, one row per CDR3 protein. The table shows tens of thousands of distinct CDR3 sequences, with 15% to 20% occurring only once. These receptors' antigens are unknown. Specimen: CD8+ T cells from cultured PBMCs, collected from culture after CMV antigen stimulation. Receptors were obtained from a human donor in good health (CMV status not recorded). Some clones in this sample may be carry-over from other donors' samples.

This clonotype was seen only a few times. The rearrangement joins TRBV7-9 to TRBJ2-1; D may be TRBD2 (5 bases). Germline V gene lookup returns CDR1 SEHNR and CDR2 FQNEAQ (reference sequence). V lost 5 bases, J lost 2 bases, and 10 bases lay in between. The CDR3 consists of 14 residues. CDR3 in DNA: TGTGCCAGCAGCCCCCCGGGGACCTACAATGAGCAGTTCTTC. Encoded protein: CASSPPGTYNEQFF.

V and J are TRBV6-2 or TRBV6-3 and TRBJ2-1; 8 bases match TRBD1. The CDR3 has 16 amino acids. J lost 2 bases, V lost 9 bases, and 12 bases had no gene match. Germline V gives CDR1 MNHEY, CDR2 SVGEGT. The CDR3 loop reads CARGNLQGETYNEQFF. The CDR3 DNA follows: TGTGCCAGGGGAAATTTACAGGGGGAGACCTACAATGAGCAGTTCTTC.

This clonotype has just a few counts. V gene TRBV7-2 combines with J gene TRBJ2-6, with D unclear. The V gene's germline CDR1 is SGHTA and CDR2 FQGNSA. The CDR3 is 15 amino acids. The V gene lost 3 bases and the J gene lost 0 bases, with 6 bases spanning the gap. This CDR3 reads CASSLTNSGANVLTF. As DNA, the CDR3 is TGTGCCAGCAGCTTGACCAACTCTGGGGCCAACGTCCTGACTTTC.

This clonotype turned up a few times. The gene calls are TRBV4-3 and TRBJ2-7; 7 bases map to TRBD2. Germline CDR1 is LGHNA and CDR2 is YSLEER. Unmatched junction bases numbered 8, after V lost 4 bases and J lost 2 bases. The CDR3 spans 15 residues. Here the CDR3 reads CASSPTGAGTYEQYF. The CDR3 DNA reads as TGCGCCAGCAGCCCCACGGGAGCGGGAACCTACGAGCAGTACTTC.

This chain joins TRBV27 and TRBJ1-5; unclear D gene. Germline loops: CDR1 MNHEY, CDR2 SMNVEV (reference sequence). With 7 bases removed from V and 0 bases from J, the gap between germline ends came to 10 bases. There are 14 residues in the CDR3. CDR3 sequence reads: CASKKGYSNQPQHF. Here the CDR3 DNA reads TGTGCCAGCAAGAAGGGATATAGCAATCAGCCCCAGCATTTT.

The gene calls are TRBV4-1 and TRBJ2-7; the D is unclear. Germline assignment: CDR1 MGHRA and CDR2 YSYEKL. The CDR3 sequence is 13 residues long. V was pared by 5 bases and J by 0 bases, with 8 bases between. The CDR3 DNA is TGCGCCAGCAGCTGGGTAGGCTCCTACGAGCAGTACTTC. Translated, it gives CASSWVGSYEQYF.

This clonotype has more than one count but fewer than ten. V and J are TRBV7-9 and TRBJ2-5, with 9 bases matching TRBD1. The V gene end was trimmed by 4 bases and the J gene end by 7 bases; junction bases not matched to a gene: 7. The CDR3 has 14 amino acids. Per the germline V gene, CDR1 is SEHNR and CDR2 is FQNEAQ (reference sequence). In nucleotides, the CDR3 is TGTGCCAGCAGCTCACGGGACAGGGACGGGACCCAGTACTTC. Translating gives CASSSRDRDGTQYF.

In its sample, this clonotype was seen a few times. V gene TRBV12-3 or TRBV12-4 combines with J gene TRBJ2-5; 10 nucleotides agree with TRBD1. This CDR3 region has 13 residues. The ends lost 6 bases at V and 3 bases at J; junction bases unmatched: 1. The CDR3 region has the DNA TGTGCCAGCAGGGGGACAGGGGAAGAGACCCAGTACTTC. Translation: CASRGTGEETQYF.

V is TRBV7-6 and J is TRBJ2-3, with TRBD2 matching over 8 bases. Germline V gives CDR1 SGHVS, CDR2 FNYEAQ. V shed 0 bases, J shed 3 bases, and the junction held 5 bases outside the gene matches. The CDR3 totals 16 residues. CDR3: CASSLARGEGTDTQYF. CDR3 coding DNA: TGTGCCAGCAGCTTAGCGCGGGGGGAAGGAACAGATACGCAGTATTTT. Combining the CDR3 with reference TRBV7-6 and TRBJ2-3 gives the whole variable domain GAGVSQSPRYKVTKRGQDVALRCDPISGHVSLYWYRQALGQGPEFLTYFNYEAQQDKSGLPNDRFSAERPEGSISTLTIQRTEQRDSAMYRCASSLARGEGTDTQYFGPGTRLTVL.

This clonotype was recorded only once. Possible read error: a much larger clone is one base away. In nucleotides, the CDR3 is TGTGCCAGCAGTTTGATGCGTAGGGATACGCAGTATTTT. Protein sequence: CASSLMRRDTQYF. The chain combines TRBV27 with TRBJ2-3; no firm D call. V was clipped by 3 bases and J by 6 bases, with 10 bases between them. This CDR3 is 13 amino acids long. The germline CDR1 and CDR2 sequences are MNHEY and SMNVEV (reference sequence).